One sample yielded the 3 T cell receptor beta chains listed below, sequenced in a study of blood T cell repertoires in COVID-19. Using immunoSEQ multiplex PCR, the repertoire was profiled, and TCRdb retains in-frame clones only, with some absent. The table includes around 99,000 clones, over 60% detected once. The sequenced sample was peripheral blood. The origin of the receptors is a man in his 70s with acute or convalescent COVID-19.

V is TRBV20-1 and J is TRBJ2-7; 8 bases match TRBD1. Germline V gene sequence: CDR1 DFQATT, CDR2 SNEGSKA (reference sequence). This CDR3 comprises 15 residues. Germline trimming cut 3 bases from V and 0 bases from J; bases unmatched to any gene: 7. As DNA, the CDR3 is TGCAGTGCTAGTTCCGGGACAGGTCGCTCCTACGAGCAGTACTTC. Translated: CSASSGTGRSYEQYF.

The chain couples TRBV12-5 to TRBJ2-1, with 11 bases aligning to TRBD1. Germline CDR1 LGHNT, CDR2 FRNRAP. V lost 5 bases and J lost 5; bases outside the gene matches: 8. CDR3 length: 16 amino acids. CDR3 bases: TGTGCTAGTGGTCAATCCTTGGACAGGGGGCACAATGAGCAGTTCTTC. Its protein is CASGQSLDRGHNEQFF.

This chain links TRBV3-1 (or the pseudogene TRBV3-2) with TRBJ2-5, with a tentative D call TRBD2 (5 bases). CDR1 is LGHDT, CDR2 YNNKEL, per germline (reference sequence). V lost 2 bases, J lost 1 base, and 8 bases lay in between. The CDR3 has 14 amino acids. The CDR3 DNA sequence: TGTGCCAGCAGCCAAAGGGAGCCCCAAGAGACCCAGTACTTC. This encodes CASSQREPQETQYF.